This note documents a single T cell receptor (beta chain) sequence. Its antigen is currently unknown. The CDR3 extends over 14 amino acids. Germline V CDR1 and CDR2: SGHNT, YYREEE (reference sequence). V lost 0 bases to trimming and J lost 3 bases, with 9 bases between them. This was the immunoSEQ version 4 assay in survey mode. Each sample used up to about 1 ug genomic DNA diluted to around 10 ng/uL. Produced via immunoSEQ multiplex PCR; TCRdb's table is partial and in-frame only. The sample has over 25,000 clones; roughly 80% are singletons. Cells were stimulated with CMV-infected fibroblast lysates at approximately 10 ug/mL. CD40L-negative CD69-negative CD45RO-high memory CD4+ T cells were sorted as populations depleted of antigen-responding cells. Plasma HIV-1 RNA stayed below 50 copies/mL for at least 4 years. CD8-depleted PBMCs were stimulated more than 15 hours with anti-CD28/CD49d costimulation, CD40-blocking antibody and enfuvirtide.

These data are taken from a study of persistence of HIV-infected CD4 T cells. For the study at large: Donors were ART-treated; their CMV- and Gag-responding CD4+ T cells were isolated.

This specimen consisted of CD4+ T cells sorted from PBMCs after roughly 18-hour stimulation, obtained from a patient who received antiretroviral therapy. The TCR sequence derives from an adult man with HIV who was CMV-seropositive. This chain joins TRBV5-4 and TRBJ1-2, with D unresolved. Written as DNA, the CDR3 is TGTGCCAGCAGCTTGGCCCTCGAGGACTATGGCTACACCTTC. Protein product: CASSLALEDYGYTF.